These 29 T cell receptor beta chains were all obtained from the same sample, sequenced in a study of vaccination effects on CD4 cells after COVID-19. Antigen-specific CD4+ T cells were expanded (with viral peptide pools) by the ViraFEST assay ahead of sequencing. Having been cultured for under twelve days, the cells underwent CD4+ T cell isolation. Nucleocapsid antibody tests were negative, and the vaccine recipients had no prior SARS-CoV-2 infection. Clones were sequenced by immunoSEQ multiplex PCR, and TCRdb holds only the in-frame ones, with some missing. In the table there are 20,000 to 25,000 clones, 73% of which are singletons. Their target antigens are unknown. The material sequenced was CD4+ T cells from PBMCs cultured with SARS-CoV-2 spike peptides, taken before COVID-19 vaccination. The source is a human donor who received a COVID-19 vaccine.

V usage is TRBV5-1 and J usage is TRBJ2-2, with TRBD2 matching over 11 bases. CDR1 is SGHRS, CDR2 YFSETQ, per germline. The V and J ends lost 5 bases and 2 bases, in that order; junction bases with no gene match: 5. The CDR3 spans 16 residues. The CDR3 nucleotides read TGCGCCAGCAGATGGACTAGCGGGCCCAACACCGGGGAGCTGTTTTTT. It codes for CASRWTSGPNTGELFF.

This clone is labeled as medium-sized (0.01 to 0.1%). The CDR3 DNA reads TGCGCCAGCAGCCAAGATTACGGGGCGGGAGATACGCAGTATTTT. It encodes CASSQDYGAGDTQYF. This rearrangement joins TRBV4-1 to TRBJ2-3; perhaps D is TRBD1 or TRBD2 (5 bases each). Trimming took off 0 bases at V and 5 bases at J, with 12 bases between the two ends. Germline V CDR1 and CDR2: MGHRA, YSYEKL. The CDR3 covers 15 residues.

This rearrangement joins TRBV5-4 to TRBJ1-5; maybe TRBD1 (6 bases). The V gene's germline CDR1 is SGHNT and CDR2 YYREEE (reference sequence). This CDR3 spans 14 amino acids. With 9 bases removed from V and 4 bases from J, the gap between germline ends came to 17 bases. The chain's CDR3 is CATSGGGGNQPQHF. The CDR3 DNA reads TGTGCCACCTCTGGAGGGGGGGGAAATCAGCCCCAGCATTTT.

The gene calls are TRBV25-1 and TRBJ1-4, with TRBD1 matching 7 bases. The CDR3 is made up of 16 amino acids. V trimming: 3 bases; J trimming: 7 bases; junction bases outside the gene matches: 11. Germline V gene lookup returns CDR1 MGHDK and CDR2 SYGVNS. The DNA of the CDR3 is TGTGCCAGCAGTGACCTAAGGACAGGCGAAGCTGAAAAACTGTTTTTT. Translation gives CASSDLRTGEAEKLFF.

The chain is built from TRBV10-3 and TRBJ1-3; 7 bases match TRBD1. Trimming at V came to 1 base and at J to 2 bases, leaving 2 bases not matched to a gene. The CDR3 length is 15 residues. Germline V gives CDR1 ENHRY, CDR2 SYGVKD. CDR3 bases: TGTGCCATCAGTGAGTTTACAGGGGCTGGAAACACCATATATTTT. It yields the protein CAISEFTGAGNTIYF.

The CDR3: CASRGRWETEAFF. For the CDR3, the DNA is TGTGCCAGCCGAGGCCGCTGGGAGACTGAAGCTTTCTTT. J is TRBJ1-1 and V is TRBV6-4; D is unresolved. V lost 8 bases to trimming and J lost 5 bases, with 15 bases between them. CDR1 and CDR2 (germline): MRHNA, SNTAGT. The CDR3 loop spans 13 amino acids.

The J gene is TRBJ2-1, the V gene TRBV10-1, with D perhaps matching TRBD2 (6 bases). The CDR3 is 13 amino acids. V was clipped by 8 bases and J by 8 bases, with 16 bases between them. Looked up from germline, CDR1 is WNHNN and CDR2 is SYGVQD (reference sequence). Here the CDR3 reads CASQSASGDEQFF. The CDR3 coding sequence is TGCGCCAGCCAAAGTGCCTCGGGAGATGAGCAGTTCTTC.

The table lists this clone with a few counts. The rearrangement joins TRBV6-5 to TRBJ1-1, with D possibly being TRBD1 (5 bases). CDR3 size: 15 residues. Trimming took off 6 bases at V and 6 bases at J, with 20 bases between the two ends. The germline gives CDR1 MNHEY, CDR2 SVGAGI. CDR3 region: CASRDRGAQKAEAFF. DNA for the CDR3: TGTGCCAGCAGAGATAGGGGTGCTCAGAAGGCTGAAGCTTTCTTT.

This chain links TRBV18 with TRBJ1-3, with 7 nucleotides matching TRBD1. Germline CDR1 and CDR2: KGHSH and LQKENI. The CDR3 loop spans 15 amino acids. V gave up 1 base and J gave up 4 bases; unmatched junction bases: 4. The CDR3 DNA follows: TGTGCCAGCTCACCACGACAGGGAAGAGGAAACACCATATATTTT. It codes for CASSPRQGRGNTIYF.

CDR3 DNA: TGTGCCAGCAGTTACTCCGGCGGGGGGAACTACGAGCAGTACTTC. Its protein is CASSYSGGGNYEQYF. V and J are TRBV6-5 and TRBJ2-7, with 8 bases that match TRBD2. Germline CDR1 reads MNHEY; CDR2 reads SVGAGI. The CDR3 length is 15 residues. V dropped 0 bases and J dropped 3; count of bases not matched to a gene: 4.

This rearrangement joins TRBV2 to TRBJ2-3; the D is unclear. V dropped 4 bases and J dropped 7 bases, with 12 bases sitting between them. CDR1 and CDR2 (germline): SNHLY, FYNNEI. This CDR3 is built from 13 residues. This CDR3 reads CASSGDGVNTQYF. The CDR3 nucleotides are TGTGCCAGCAGTGGGGATGGGGTAAATACGCAGTATTTT. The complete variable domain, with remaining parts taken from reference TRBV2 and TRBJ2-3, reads EPEVTQTPSHQVTQMGQEVILRCVPISNHLYFYWYRQILGQKVEFLVSFYNNEISEKSEIFDDQFSVERPDGSNFTLKIRSTKLEDSAMYFCASSGDGVNTQYFGPGTRLTVL.

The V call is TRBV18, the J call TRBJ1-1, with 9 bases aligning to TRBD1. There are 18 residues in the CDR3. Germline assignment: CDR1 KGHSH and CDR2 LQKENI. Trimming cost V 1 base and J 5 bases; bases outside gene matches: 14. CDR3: CASSPRIQGARVGTEAFF. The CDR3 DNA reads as TGTGCCAGCTCACCACGGATACAGGGGGCCAGGGTTGGGACTGAAGCTTTCTTT.

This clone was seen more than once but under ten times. The CDR3 region is CASSPRQENTGELFF. In DNA, the CDR3 is TGTGCCAGCAGTCCTAGACAGGAGAACACCGGGGAGCTGTTTTTT. The J gene is TRBJ2-2, the V gene TRBV6-5; D perhaps matches TRBD1 (6 bases). The V and J ends lost 5 bases and 1 base respectively, with 11 bases between them. Germline lookup yields CDR1 MNHEY and CDR2 SVGAGI. CDR3 length: 15 amino acids.

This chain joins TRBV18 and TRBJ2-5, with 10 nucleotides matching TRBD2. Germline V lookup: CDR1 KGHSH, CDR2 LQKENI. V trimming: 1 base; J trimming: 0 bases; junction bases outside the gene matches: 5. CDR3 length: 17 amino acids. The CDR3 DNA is TGTGCCAGCTCACCACGCACTAGCGGGGAGTACCAAGAGACCCAGTACTTC. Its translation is CASSPRTSGEYQETQYF.

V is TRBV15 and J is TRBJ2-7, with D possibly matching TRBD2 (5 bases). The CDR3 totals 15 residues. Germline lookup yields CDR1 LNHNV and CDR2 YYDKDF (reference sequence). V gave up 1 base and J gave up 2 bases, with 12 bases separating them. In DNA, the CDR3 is TGTGCCACCAGCAGAGTTGTAAGCGGCGCCTACGAGCAGTACTTC. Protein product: CATSRVVSGAYEQYF.

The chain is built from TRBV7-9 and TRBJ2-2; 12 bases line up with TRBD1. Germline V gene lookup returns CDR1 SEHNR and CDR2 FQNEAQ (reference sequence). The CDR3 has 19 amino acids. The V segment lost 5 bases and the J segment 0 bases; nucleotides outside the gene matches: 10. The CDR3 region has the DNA TGTGCCAGCAGCCCGGGGGACAGGGGGCCAATCGCGAACACCGGGGAGCTGTTTTTT. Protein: CASSPGDRGPIANTGELFF. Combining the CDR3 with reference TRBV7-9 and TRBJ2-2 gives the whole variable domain DTGVSQNPRHKITKRGQNVTFRCDPISEHNRLYWYRQTLGQGPEFLTYFQNEAQLEKSRLLSDRFSAERPKGSFSTLEIQRTEQGDSAMYLCASSPGDRGPIANTGELFFGEGSRLTVL.

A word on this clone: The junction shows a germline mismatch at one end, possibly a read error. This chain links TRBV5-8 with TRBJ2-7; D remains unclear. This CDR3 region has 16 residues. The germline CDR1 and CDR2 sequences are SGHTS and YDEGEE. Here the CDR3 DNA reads TGTGCCAGCAACTTGGACGGGTCCATAAAGTCCTACGAGCAGTACTTC. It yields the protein CASNLDGSIKSYEQYF. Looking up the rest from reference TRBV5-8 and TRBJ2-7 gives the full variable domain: EAGVTQSPTHLIKTRGQQATLRCSPISGHTSVYWYQQALGLGLQFLLWYDEGEERNRGNFPPRFSGRQFPNYSSELNVNALELEDSALYLCASNLDGSIKSYEQYFGPGTRLTVT.

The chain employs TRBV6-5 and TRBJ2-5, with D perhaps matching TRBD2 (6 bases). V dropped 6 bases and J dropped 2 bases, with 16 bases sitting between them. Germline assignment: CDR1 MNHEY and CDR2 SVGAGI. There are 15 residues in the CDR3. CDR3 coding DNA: TGTGCCAGCAGCCTTAACGGGAGAGGTCAAGAGACCCAGTACTTC. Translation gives CASSLNGRGQETQYF.

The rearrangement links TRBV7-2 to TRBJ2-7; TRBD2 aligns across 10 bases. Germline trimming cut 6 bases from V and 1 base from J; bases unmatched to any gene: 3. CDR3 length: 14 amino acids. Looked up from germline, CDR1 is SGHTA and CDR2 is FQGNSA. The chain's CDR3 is CASSSLAGSYEQYF. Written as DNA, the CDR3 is TGTGCCAGCAGTTCACTAGCGGGGTCCTACGAGCAGTACTTC.

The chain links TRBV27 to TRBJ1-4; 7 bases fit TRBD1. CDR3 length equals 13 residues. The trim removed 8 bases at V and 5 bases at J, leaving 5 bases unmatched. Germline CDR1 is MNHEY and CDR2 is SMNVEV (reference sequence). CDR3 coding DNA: TGTGCCAGCGGGGACAGATTCAATGAAAAACTGTTTTTT. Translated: CASGDRFNEKLFF.

The CDR3 spells CASRGDPNEQFF. The CDR3 coding sequence is TGTGCCAGCAGGGGCGATCCTAATGAGCAGTTCTTC. This chain connects TRBV27 to TRBJ2-1; D remains unclear. Germline assignment: CDR1 MNHEY and CDR2 SMNVEV (reference sequence). CDR3 length: 12 amino acids. The ends were cut back, 6 bases at V and 7 bases at J, with 10 bases in the middle.

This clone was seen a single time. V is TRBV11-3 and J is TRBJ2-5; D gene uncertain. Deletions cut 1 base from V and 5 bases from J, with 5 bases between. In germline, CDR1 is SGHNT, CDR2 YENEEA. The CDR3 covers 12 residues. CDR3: CASSLGQETQYF. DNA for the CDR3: TGTGCCAGCAGCTTAGGGCAGGAGACCCAGTACTTC.

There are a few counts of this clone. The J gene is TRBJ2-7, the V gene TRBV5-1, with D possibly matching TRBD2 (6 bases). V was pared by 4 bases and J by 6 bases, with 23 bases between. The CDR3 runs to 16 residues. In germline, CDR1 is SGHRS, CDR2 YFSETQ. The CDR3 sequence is CASSPGLSSVVGEQYF. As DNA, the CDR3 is TGCGCCAGCAGCCCGGGACTCTCGAGTGTTGTGGGCGAGCAGTACTTC. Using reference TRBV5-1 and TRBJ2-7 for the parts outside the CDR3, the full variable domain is KAGVTQTPRYLIKTRGQQVTLSCSPISGHRSVSWYQQTPGQGLQFLFEYFSETQRNKGNFPGRFSGRQFSNSRSEMNVSTLELGDSALYLCASSPGLSSVVGEQYFGPGTRLTVT.

CDR3 DNA sequence: TGTGCCAGTAGTATGCGGGACAGGGAGAATTCACCCCTCCACTTT. This translates into CASSMRDRENSPLHF. V is TRBV19 and J is TRBJ1-6; 9 positions match TRBD1. With 3 bases clipped from V and 7 bases from J, the junction kept 4 bases outside the gene matches. The CDR3 is 15 amino acids. Germline V gives CDR1 LNHDA, CDR2 SQIVND (reference sequence).

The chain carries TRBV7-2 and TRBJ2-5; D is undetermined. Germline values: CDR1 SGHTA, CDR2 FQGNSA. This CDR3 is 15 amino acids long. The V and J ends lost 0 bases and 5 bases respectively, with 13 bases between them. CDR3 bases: TGTGCCAGCAGCTTAGCGTCGGTGGTGGGGGAGACCCAGTACTTC. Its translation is CASSLASVVGETQYF. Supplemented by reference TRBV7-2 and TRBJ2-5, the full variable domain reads GAGVSQSPSNKVTEKGKDVELRCDPISGHTALYWYRQSLGQGLEFLIYFQGNSAPDKSGLPSDRFSAERTGGSVSTLTIQRTQQEDSAVYLCASSLASVVGETQYFGPGTRLLVL.

The CDR3 DNA sequence: TGTGCCAGCAGTTTATGGACTAATGAAAAACTGTTTTTT. Amino acids: CASSLWTNEKLFF. This chain links TRBV12-3 or TRBV12-4 with TRBJ1-4; no firm D call. The germline V and J ends were trimmed by 2 bases and 2 bases, with 3 bases remaining between them. The CDR3 is 13 residues long.

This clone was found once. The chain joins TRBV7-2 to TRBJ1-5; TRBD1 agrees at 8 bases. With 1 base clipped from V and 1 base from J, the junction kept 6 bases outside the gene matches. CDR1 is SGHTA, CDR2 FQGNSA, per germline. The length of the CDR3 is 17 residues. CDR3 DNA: TGTGCCAGCAGCTTAGTGTCAGGGGGCCAAAGCAATCAGCCCCAGCATTTT. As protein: CASSLVSGGQSNQPQHF.

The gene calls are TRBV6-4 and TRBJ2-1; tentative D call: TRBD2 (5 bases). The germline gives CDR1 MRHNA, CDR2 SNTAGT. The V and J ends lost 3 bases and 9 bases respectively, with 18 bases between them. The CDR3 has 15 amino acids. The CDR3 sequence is CASSDPATLGGEQFF. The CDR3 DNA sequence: TGTGCCAGCAGTGATCCCGCGACACTAGGCGGTGAGCAGTTCTTC.

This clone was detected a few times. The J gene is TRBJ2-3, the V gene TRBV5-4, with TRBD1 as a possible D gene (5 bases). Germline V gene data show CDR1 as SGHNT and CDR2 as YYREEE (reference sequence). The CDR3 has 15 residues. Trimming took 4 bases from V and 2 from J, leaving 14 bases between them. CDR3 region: CASSPQTASTDTQYF. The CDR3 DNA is TGTGCCAGCAGCCCCCAGACAGCCTCCACAGATACGCAGTATTTT.